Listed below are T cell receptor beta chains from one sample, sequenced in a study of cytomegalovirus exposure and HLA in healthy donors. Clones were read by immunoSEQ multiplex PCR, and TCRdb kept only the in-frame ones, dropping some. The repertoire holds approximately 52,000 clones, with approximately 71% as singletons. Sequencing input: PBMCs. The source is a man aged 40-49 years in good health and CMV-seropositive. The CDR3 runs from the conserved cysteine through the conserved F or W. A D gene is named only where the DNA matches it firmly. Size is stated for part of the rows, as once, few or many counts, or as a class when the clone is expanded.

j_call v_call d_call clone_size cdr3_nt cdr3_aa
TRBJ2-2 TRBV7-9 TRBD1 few TGTGTCCCCAGGGGGCCCACGAACACCGGGGAGCTGTTTTTT CVPRGPTNTGELFF
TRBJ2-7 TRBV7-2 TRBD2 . TGTGCCAGCAGCCCCGAGACTAGCGGGGAAATATACGAGCAGTACTTC CASSPETSGEIYEQYF
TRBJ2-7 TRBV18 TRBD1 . TGTGCCAGCTCACCTCGGGACAGGGGTCCCGAGCAGTACTTC CASSPRDRGPEQYF
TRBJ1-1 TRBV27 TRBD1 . TGTGCCAGCAGTTTATTGTCAGGGGGGATGAACACTGAAGCTTTCTTT CASSLLSGGMNTEAFF
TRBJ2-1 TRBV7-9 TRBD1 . TGTGCCAGCAGCTTAGCGGGGGGACAGGGTCCCAAGGGTGAGCAGTTCTTC CASSLAGGQGPKGEQFF
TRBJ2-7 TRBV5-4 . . TGTGCCAGCAGCCTTAGCTCCTACGAGCAGTACTTC CASSLSSYEQYF
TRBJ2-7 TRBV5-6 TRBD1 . TGTGCCAGCAGCACGCGGACAGGCAGTAACGAGCAGTACTTC CASSTRTGSNEQYF
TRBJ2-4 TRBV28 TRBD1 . TGTGCCAGCAGTACCTTGGGACAGGGGAGAGACATTCAGTACTTC CASSTLGQGRDIQYF
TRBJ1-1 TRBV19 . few TGTGCCAGTAGTATGGGGGGGAACACTGAAGCTTTCTTT CASSMGGNTEAFF
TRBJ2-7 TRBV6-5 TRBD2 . TGTGCCAGCAGTTACTCGGGAGGGCGGCGCGGCGAGCAGTACTTC CASSYSGGRRGEQYF
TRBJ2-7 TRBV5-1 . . TGCGCCAGCAGCTTCCTCGGGCAGGGAATTATATACGAGCAGTACTTC CASSFLGQGIIYEQYF
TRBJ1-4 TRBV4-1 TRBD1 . TGCGCCAGCAGCGTCGACAGGGGGTTGGAAAAACTGTTTTTT CASSVDRGLEKLFF
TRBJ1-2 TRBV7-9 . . TGTGCCAGCAGTGACCTCCGGGAGAACTATGGCTACACCTTC CASSDLRENYGYTF
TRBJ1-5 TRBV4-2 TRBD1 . TGTGCCAGCAAGGGACAGGGAGGCAATCAGCCCCAGCATTTT CASKGQGGNQPQHF
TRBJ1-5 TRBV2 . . TGTGCCAGCAGCGGACAGCCCAATCAGCCCCAGCATTTT CASSGQPNQPQHF